This entry lists 8 T cell receptor beta chains sequenced from one sample in a study of beta chain features in type 1 diabetes. Notes on the study in general: Significant though moderate, a shortening of TCRB CDR3s appeared in all four CD4+ subsets of Type 1 diabetes patients.

The entirety of the isolated RNA underwent reverse transcription, so expressed TCRB transcripts were sequenced. The assay was immunoSEQ multiplex PCR, and TCRdb's table has in-frame clones only and misses some. In the table there are hundreds of thousands of clones, around 13% of which are singletons. No antigen is known for these receptors. What was sequenced was naive CD4+ T cells from blood. Source of these receptors: a young woman with type 1 diabetes.

This chain connects TRBV7-3 to TRBJ2-7, with no clear D. The CDR3 has 14 residues. Germline V gene lookup returns CDR1 SGHTA and CDR2 FQGTGA. The germline V and J ends were trimmed by 2 bases and 2 bases, with 10 bases remaining between them. CDR3 DNA sequence: TGTGCCAGCAGCTTACTGGCCCCTCCCTACGAGCAGTACTTC. This sequence encodes CASSLLAPPYEQYF.

V usage is TRBV15 and J usage is TRBJ2-7, with a possible D match to TRBD1 (6 bases). Trimming shortened V by 0 bases and J by 5 bases, and 17 bases separated the two germline ends. This CDR3 has 16 amino acids. CDR1 is LNHNV and CDR2 is YYDKDF in the germline V gene (reference sequence). The CDR3 is CATSRDSGFGGDEQYF. The CDR3 DNA follows: TGTGCCACCAGCAGAGATTCGGGTTTTGGGGGCGACGAGCAGTACTTC. Filled out from reference TRBV15 and TRBJ2-7, the complete variable domain reads DAMVIQNPRYQVTQFGKPVTLSCSQTLNHNVMYWYQQKSSQAPKLLFHYYDKDFNNEADTPDNFQSRRPNTSFCFLDIRSPGLGDTAMYLCATSRDSGFGGDEQYFGPGTRLTVT.

This clone came up a few times. The J gene is TRBJ2-3, the V gene TRBV11-3; 7 bases match TRBD2. The CDR3 is made up of 15 amino acids. With V trimmed by 1 base and J by 4 bases, 5 bases remained unmatched. Germline CDR1 SGHNT, CDR2 YENEEA. This CDR3 is CASSLGGLPPDTQYF. The CDR3 DNA sequence: TGTGCCAGCAGCTTAGGGGGACTACCCCCAGATACGCAGTATTTT.

The chain carries TRBV5-4 and TRBJ2-2, with unresolved D. The CDR3 is made up of 16 amino acids. V lost 0 bases and J 6 bases, leaving 15 bases between the germline ends. In germline, CDR1 is SGHNT, CDR2 YYREEE (reference sequence). The DNA for the CDR3 is TGTGCCAGCAGCTTGGAGGTAGCAGTGTCGGCCGGGGAGCTGTTTTTT. Translated, it gives CASSLEVAVSAGELFF.

This chain links TRBV7-6 with TRBJ2-6; no reliable D call. Germline lookup yields CDR1 SGHVS and CDR2 FNYEAQ. The ends were cut back, 0 bases at V and 0 bases at J, with 6 bases in the middle. This CDR3 is built from 16 residues. In nucleotides, the CDR3 is TGTGCCAGCAGCTTAGCGACATACTCTGGGGCCAACGTCCTGACTTTC. It yields the protein CASSLATYSGANVLTF. Full variable domain (outside the CDR3, taken from reference TRBV7-6 and TRBJ2-6): GAGVSQSPRYKVTKRGQDVALRCDPISGHVSLYWYRQALGQGPEFLTYFNYEAQQDKSGLPNDRFSAERPEGSISTLTIQRTEQRDSAMYRCASSLATYSGANVLTFGAGSRLTVL.

This chain joins TRBV5-1 and TRBJ2-5, with D possibly being TRBD2 (5 bases). Germline V lookup: CDR1 SGHRS, CDR2 YFSETQ. The CDR3 has 11 residues. V lost 8 bases, J lost 3 bases, and 8 bases lay in between. CDR3 bases: TGCGCCAGTGGGAGTGAAGAGACCCAGTACTTC. Its translation: CASGSEETQYF.

This clone was seen more than once but under ten times. The chain employs TRBV5-4 and TRBJ2-5, with D maybe TRBD1 (5 bases). Deletions cut 1 base from V and 5 bases from J, with 9 bases between. Looked up from germline, CDR1 is SGHNT and CDR2 is YYREEE (reference sequence). CDR3 size: 13 residues. In DNA form, the CDR3 reads TGTGCCAGCAGCTTGAGCAGGGCCGAGACCCAGTACTTC. This codes for CASSLSRAETQYF.

The rearrangement joins TRBV6-7 to TRBJ2-5; 10 bases agree with TRBD2. TRBV6-7 is an ORF, and what it does is uncertain. Unmatched junction bases numbered 9, after V lost 0 bases and J lost 2 bases. CDR3 length: 18 amino acids. The DNA of the CDR3 is TGTGCCAGCAGTTACTCGCTGAGCGGGGGGGCGCGGCAAGAGACCCAGTACTTC. Translation: CASSYSLSGGARQETQYF.